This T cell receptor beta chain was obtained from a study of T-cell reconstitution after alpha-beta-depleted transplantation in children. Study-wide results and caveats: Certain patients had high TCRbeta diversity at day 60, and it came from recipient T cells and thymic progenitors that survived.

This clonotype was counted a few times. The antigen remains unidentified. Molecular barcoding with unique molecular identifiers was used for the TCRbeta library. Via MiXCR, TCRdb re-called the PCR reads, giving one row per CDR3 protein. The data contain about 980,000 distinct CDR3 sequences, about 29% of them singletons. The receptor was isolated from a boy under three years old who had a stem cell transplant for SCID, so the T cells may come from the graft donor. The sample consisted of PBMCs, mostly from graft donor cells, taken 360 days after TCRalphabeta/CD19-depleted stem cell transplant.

As DNA, the CDR3 is TGCAGTGCTAGAGCAACTAGCTCCTATAATTCACCCCTCCACTTT. Residues: CSARATSSYNSPLHF. The chain employs TRBV20-1 and TRBJ1-6; D gene uncertain. Trimming removed 1 base at V and 0 bases at J, with 7 bases between. CDR1 and CDR2 (germline): DFQATT, SNEGSKA (reference sequence). The CDR3 is 15 residues long.